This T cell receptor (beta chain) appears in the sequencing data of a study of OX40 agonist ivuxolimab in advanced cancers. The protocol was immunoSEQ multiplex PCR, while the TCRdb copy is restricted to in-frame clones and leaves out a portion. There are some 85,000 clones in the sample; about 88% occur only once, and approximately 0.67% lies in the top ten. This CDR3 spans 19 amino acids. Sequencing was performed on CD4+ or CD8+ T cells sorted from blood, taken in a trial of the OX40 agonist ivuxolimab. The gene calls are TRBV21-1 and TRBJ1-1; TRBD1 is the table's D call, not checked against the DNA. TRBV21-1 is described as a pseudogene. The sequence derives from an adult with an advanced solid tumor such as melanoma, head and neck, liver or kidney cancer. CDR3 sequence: CASSKVARGLRNLYTEAFF. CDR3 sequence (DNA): TGTGCCAGCAGCAAAGTAGCCAGGGGTCTTCGGAATCTTTACACTGAAGCTTTCTTT.